Shown below are 31 T cell receptor beta chains from a single sample sequenced in a study of T-cell memory formation after mild COVID-19. TCRdb redid the calling of the 5' RACE reads with MiXCR, one entry per CDR3 protein. This sample has roughly 350,000 distinct CDR3 sequences, with over 25% found just once. Sample: PBMCs or a T cell subset sorted from them (not recorded which). The source is an adult woman who had mild COVID-19 (a few samples of this study predate the infection). Cell type and time point are not known.

The chain employs TRBV19 and TRBJ1-2; D call uncertain. Germline values: CDR1 LNHDA, CDR2 SQIVND (reference sequence). Trimming removed 3 bases from V and 7 bases from J, with 18 bases in between. The CDR3 consists of 15 residues. The CDR3: CASSMLSGGIFGYTF. The CDR3, as DNA: TGTGCCAGTAGTATGCTATCCGGCGGTATTTTTGGCTACACCTTC.

The CDR3 protein is CGRELIDEQFF. The CDR3 nucleotides read TGTGGCCGGGAGCTAATTGATGAGCAGTTCTTC. The rearrangement joins TRBV7-9 to TRBJ2-1, with D perhaps matching TRBD2 (6 bases). The CDR3 has 11 residues. From germline, CDR1 is SEHNR and CDR2 FQNEAQ (reference sequence).

A single count supports this clonotype. One end of the junction fails to match germline, which may point to a read error. The J gene is TRBJ2-3, the V gene TRBV5-1, with D tentatively TRBD1 (6 bases). The CDR3 sequence is 15 residues long. Germline V lookup: CDR1 SGHRS, CDR2 YFSETQ. CDR3 DNA sequence: TGCGCCAGCAGCTTAGAACAGGGAAGCACAGATACGCACTATTTT. It is translated as CASSLEQGSTDTHYF.

The gene calls are TRBV5-1 and TRBJ2-5, with unresolved D. Trimming removed 6 bases at V and 4 bases at J, with 13 bases between. Germline loops: CDR1 SGHRS, CDR2 YFSETQ. The CDR3 has 13 amino acids. The CDR3 DNA sequence: TGCGCCAGCACCACGAACCGAGGAGAGACCCAGTACTTC. Protein sequence: CASTTNRGETQYF.

This clonotype has more than one count but fewer than ten. The chain couples TRBV7-2 to TRBJ1-1; 7 bases align to TRBD1. V shed 5 bases, J shed 4 bases, and the junction held 7 bases outside the gene matches. The CDR3 sequence is 14 residues long. The germline gives CDR1 SGHTA, CDR2 FQGNSA. CDR3 sequence: CASSARQGRTEAFF. The CDR3 DNA follows: TGTGCCAGCAGCGCGAGACAGGGTCGCACTGAAGCTTTCTTT.

The V call is TRBV7-4, the J call TRBJ2-5, with unresolved D. The CDR3 spans 14 residues. Germline-derived CDR1 and CDR2 are SGHVT and SQSDAQ. Trimming pared 5 bases from V and 3 bases from J, leaving 13 bases between. This CDR3 reads CASSLGWYKETQYF. Written as DNA, the CDR3 is TGTGCCAGCAGCCTCGGTTGGTACAAAGAGACCCAGTACTTC.

This clonotype was counted between two and nine times. The CDR3 sequence is CASSQTSGTGETQYF. CDR3 in DNA: TGCGCCAGCAGCCAAACTAGCGGGACCGGAGAGACCCAGTACTTC. The rearrangement uses TRBV4-3 and TRBJ2-5; 10 nucleotides match TRBD2. Germline trimming cut 2 bases from V and 4 bases from J; bases unmatched to any gene: 4. The CDR3 sequence is 15 residues long. Germline V gene data show CDR1 as LGHNA and CDR2 as YSLEER.

The chain is built from TRBV5-8 and TRBJ1-1; tentatively, D is TRBD1 (5 bases). The CDR3 covers 15 residues. The germline gives CDR1 SGHTS, CDR2 YDEGEE. V was shortened by 1 base and J by 4 bases, with 14 bases between the two germline ends. The DNA for the CDR3 is TGTGCCAGCAGCTTGAGTGTCAGGGAGGGCACTGAAGCTTTCTTT. Amino acids: CASSLSVREGTEAFF.

There are a few counts of this clonotype. This chain links TRBV9 with TRBJ1-5, with D possibly TRBD1 on 5 matching bases. Deletions cut 2 bases from V and 6 bases from J, with 12 bases between. Germline V gene lookup returns CDR1 SGDLS and CDR2 YYNGEE. CDR3 length equals 14 residues. CDR3 nucleotides: TGTGCCAGCAGCGTCTCCGGGGGGGGTCAGCCCCAGCATTTT. It yields the protein CASSVSGGGQPQHF.

This sequence joins TRBV7-9 and TRBJ2-7; 10 bases are shared with TRBD1. Germline V gene lookup returns CDR1 SEHNR and CDR2 FQNEAQ (reference sequence). Trimming cost V 4 bases and J 3 bases; bases outside gene matches: 6. This CDR3 is 15 amino acids long. DNA for the CDR3: TGTGCCAGCAGCTCGACAGGGGGCGAACTCTACGAGCAGTACTTC. The encoded protein is CASSSTGGELYEQYF.

The chain has TRBV21-1 and TRBJ2-2. TRBV21-1 is annotated as a pseudogene. The CDR3 contains 17 residues. This CDR3 reads CASSPKGTAPSTGELFF. CDR3 nucleotide sequence: TGTGCCAGCAGCCCTAAGGGAACAGCCCCGAGCACCGGGGAGCTGTTTTTT.

This clonotype was seen more than once but under ten times. The chain employs TRBV6-5 and TRBJ1-3, with D possibly TRBD1 on 5 matching bases. Trimming pared 6 bases from V and 1 base from J, leaving 13 bases between. Germline CDR1 MNHEY, CDR2 SVGAGI. CDR3 length: 15 amino acids. The CDR3 loop is CASSIQAASGNTIYF. Here the CDR3 DNA reads TGTGCCAGCAGCATACAGGCGGCGTCTGGAAACACCATATATTTT.

The chain carries TRBV4-1 and TRBJ2-2, with 15 bases fitting TRBD2. The germline V gene has CDR1 MGHRA and CDR2 YSYEKL. Germline trimming cut 4 bases from V and 5 bases from J; bases unmatched to any gene: 5. The CDR3 is made up of 17 amino acids. CDR3 sequence (DNA): TGCGCCAGCAGCCCAGGACTAGCGGGGGGGAAAACCGGGGAGCTGTTTTTT. Translating it yields CASSPGLAGGKTGELFF.

The rearrangement joins TRBV7-9 to TRBJ1-4; possibly TRBD1 for D (5 bases). The ends were cut back, 0 bases at V and 3 bases at J, with 8 bases in the middle. Germline CDR1 and CDR2: SEHNR and FQNEAQ (reference sequence). The CDR3 length is 15 residues. In DNA form, the CDR3 reads TGTGCCAGCAGCTTAGCTTTAGGGGCTAATGAAAAACTGTTTTTT. Translated, it gives CASSLALGANEKLFF.

This clonotype appeared a few times. V and J are TRBV12-3 or TRBV12-4 and TRBJ2-6, with 7 bases lining up with TRBD1. CDR3 length equals 18 residues. V shed 6 bases, J shed 0 bases, and the junction held 11 bases outside the gene matches. CDR3 sequence: CASRHRDSEFSGANVLTF. The CDR3, as DNA: TGTGCCAGCAGGCACCGGGACAGTGAATTCTCTGGGGCCAACGTCCTGACTTTC.

V gene TRBV15 combines with J gene TRBJ2-7; D remains unclear. There are 16 residues in the CDR3. Between the trimmed V and J ends, which lost 3 bases and 3 bases, there was a span of 18 bases. Per the germline V gene, CDR1 is LNHNV and CDR2 is YYDKDF (reference sequence). The CDR3 sequence is CATSRHPRTYYYEQYF. Here the CDR3 DNA reads TGTGCCACCAGCAGGCACCCTAGGACGTATTACTACGAGCAGTACTTC. The entire variable domain, with the rest obtained from reference TRBV15 and TRBJ2-7, is as follows: DAMVIQNPRYQVTQFGKPVTLSCSQTLNHNVMYWYQQKSSQAPKLLFHYYDKDFNNEADTPDNFQSRRPNTSFCFLDIRSPGLGDTAMYLCATSRHPRTYYYEQYFGPGTRLTVT.

The V call is TRBV28, the J call TRBJ2-7; TRBD1 matches at 7 bases. V was clipped by 6 bases and J by 1 base; unmatched bases: 6. The CDR3 is 14 residues long. Germline assignment: CDR1 MDHEN and CDR2 SYDVKM. In nucleotides, the CDR3 is TGTGCCAGCAGGGACTGGACAGGATCCTACGAGCAGTACTTC. This encodes CASRDWTGSYEQYF.

This clonotype was seen only once. The rearrangement joins TRBV12-3 or TRBV12-4 to TRBJ2-6; D remains ambiguous. With 5 bases removed from V and 0 bases from J, the gap between germline ends came to 5 bases. CDR3 size: 14 residues. In DNA form, the CDR3 reads TGTGCCAGCAGTATTTACTCTGGGGCCAACGTCCTGACTTTC. This codes for CASSIYSGANVLTF.

A few counts support this clonotype. The V gene is TRBV10-3, the J gene TRBJ2-3, with 12 bases aligning to TRBD2. This CDR3 spans 16 amino acids. Germline CDR1 and CDR2: ENHRY and SYGVKD. Trimming removed 0 bases from V and 4 bases from J; junction bases left unmatched: 2. CDR3 sequence reads: CAISESTSGGSDTQYF. For the CDR3, the DNA is TGTGCCATCAGTGAGTCCACTAGCGGGGGGTCAGATACGCAGTATTTT.

The V call is TRBV5-1, the J call TRBJ1-1, with unresolved D. This CDR3 spans 14 amino acids. Germline V lookup: CDR1 SGHRS, CDR2 YFSETQ. The V and J ends lost 4 bases and 1 base respectively, with 11 bases between them. The chain's CDR3 is CASSPLGSNTEAFF. CDR3 nucleotide sequence: TGCGCCAGCAGCCCCCTGGGATCGAACACTGAAGCTTTCTTT.

The chain combines TRBV7-2 with TRBJ2-2; 12 bases match TRBD2. This CDR3 has 17 amino acids. Germline V gene lookup returns CDR1 SGHTA and CDR2 FQGNSA. Germline trimming cut 5 bases from V and 6 bases from J; bases unmatched to any gene: 10. CDR3 sequence (DNA): TGTGCCAGCAGCGTGACTAGCGGGAGCCCTGGGGCCGGGGAGCTGTTTTTT. Amino acid sequence: CASSVTSGSPGAGELFF. The full variable domain, completed using reference TRBV7-2 and TRBJ2-2, is GAGVSQSPSNKVTEKGKDVELRCDPISGHTALYWYRQSLGQGLEFLIYFQGNSAPDKSGLPSDRFSAERTGGSVSTLTIQRTQQEDSAVYLCASSVTSGSPGAGELFFGEGSRLTVL.

The rearrangement links TRBV25-1 to TRBJ1-6; possibly TRBD1 for D (6 bases). Trimming shortened V by 1 base and J by 10 bases, and 17 bases separated the two germline ends. The CDR3 is 16 residues long. Per the germline V gene, CDR1 is MGHDK and CDR2 is SYGVNS. The CDR3 reads CASSESGRGGVSPLHF. The CDR3 DNA reads TGTGCCAGCAGTGAATCGGGCAGGGGAGGGGTCTCACCCCTCCACTTT.

This clonotype was seen ten or more times. This chain uses TRBV12-3 or TRBV12-4 with TRBJ2-2; D ambiguous. This CDR3 region has 12 residues. V lost 6 bases to trimming and J lost 3 bases, with 5 bases between them. CDR3 coding DNA: TGTGCCAGCAGCACCTACACCGGGGAGCTGTTTTTT. It encodes CASSTYTGELFF.

This clonotype was counted a few times. J is TRBJ1-2 and V is TRBV6-5; D is ambiguous. V lost 5 bases and J lost 6, with 16 bases in between. The CDR3 is 14 amino acids. Germline loops: CDR1 MNHEY, CDR2 SVGAGI. CDR3 protein: CASSPTGSLNGYTF. In DNA form, the CDR3 reads TGTGCCAGCAGTCCTACCGGGTCTTTAAATGGCTACACCTTC.

The genes are TRBV4-1 and TRBJ2-3; 7 bases align to TRBD2. The V and J ends lost 4 bases and 3 bases, in that order; junction bases with no gene match: 4. CDR1 is MGHRA and CDR2 is YSYEKL in the germline V gene. CDR3 length: 14 residues. CDR3 in amino acids: CASSREGGTDTQYF. CDR3 DNA sequence: TGCGCCAGCAGCCGGGAGGGAGGGACAGATACGCAGTATTTT.

This chain uses TRBV11-3 with TRBJ1-5; the match to TRBD1 covers 8 bases. The CDR3 length is 13 residues. CDR1 and CDR2 from the germline V gene are SGHNT and YENEEA. After removal of 7 bases from V and 6 bases from J, the junction contained 5 bases not matched to a gene. The CDR3 DNA reads TGTGCCAGCATGGGACAGGACCTTCAGCCCCAGCATTTT. It specifies CASMGQDLQPQHF.

V usage is TRBV27 and J usage is TRBJ2-2, with 8 bases that match TRBD2. CDR3 length: 19 amino acids. CDR1 and CDR2 from the germline V gene are MNHEY and SMNVEV (reference sequence). The V gene end was trimmed by 5 bases and the J gene end by 5 bases; junction bases not matched to a gene: 19. The CDR3 is CASSPSIPGGPEGTGELFF. CDR3 in DNA: TGTGCCAGCAGTCCTTCTATCCCGGGGGGGCCGGAAGGAACCGGGGAGCTGTTTTTT.

The CDR3 sequence is CASSGGTLTPSSGNTIYF. The CDR3 DNA is TGCGCCAGCAGCGGGGGGACGCTGACACCCTCCTCTGGAAACACCATATATTTT. The chain employs TRBV5-1 and TRBJ1-3, with D perhaps matching TRBD1 (5 bases). Trimming cost V 4 bases and J 0 bases, with 20 bases left between them. The CDR3 consists of 18 residues. CDR1 and CDR2 from the germline V gene are SGHRS and YFSETQ.

This clonotype showed up just a few times. The chain is built from TRBV12-3 or TRBV12-4 and TRBJ2-1; D possibly uses TRBD1 or TRBD2 (6 bases each). This CDR3 has 14 amino acids. Trimming removed 7 bases from V and 1 base from J, with 11 bases in between. This CDR3 reads CASTRGGSYNEQFF. For the CDR3, the DNA is TGTGCCAGCACCAGGGGAGGATCCTACAATGAGCAGTTCTTC.

The V gene is TRBV7-9, the J gene TRBJ2-3; D possibly corresponds to TRBD2 (5 bases). Germline V gene data show CDR1 as SEHNR and CDR2 as FQNEAQ (reference sequence). Trimming took 1 base from V and 6 from J, leaving 14 bases between them. CDR3 length: 15 amino acids. CDR3 nucleotide sequence: TGTGCCAGCAGCTTAGGATACCGGGGATGGGATACGCAGTATTTT. Its protein is CASSLGYRGWDTQYF.

This clonotype has just a few counts. The chain joins TRBV20-1 to TRBJ2-7, with unresolved D. Germline CDR1 DFQATT, CDR2 SNEGSKA (reference sequence). The CDR3 totals 11 residues. Trimming took 1 base from V and 6 from J, leaving 7 bases between them. The CDR3 DNA reads TGCAGTGCTAGAGGGATAGGCGAGCAGTACTTC. Translation gives CSARGIGEQYF.